Shown below are 18 T cell receptor beta chains from a single sample sequenced in a study of HIV-infected patients and healthy controls. Around 0.5 ug RNA was reverse transcribed with alpha and beta constant-region primers. Each of the alpha and beta chains got its own library through chain-specific third strand synthesis with indices. One entry per CDR3 protein results from TCRdb running MiXCR on the 5' RACE reads. The sample contains some 19,000 distinct CDR3 sequences, roughly 9.3% of which appear only once. No cell fractionation was done, so the repertoire covers all unsorted peripheral blood T cells. Sequencing input: blood. The origin of the receptors is an adult in good health.

To note about this clonotype: This clone may be a read error of a much larger clone one base away. The chain combines TRBV30 with TRBJ2-1, with TRBD2 matching over 7 bases. CDR1 and CDR2 from the germline V gene are GTSNPN and SVGIG (reference sequence). CDR3 size: 17 residues. V lost 2 bases to trimming and J lost 8 bases; unmatched junction nucleotides: 18. CDR3 protein: CAWSPDWGGGSRDEQFF. The CDR3 nucleotides are TGTGCCTGGAGTCCCGATTGGGGTGGCGGGAGTCGTGATGAGCAGTTCTTC.

This clonotype was found many times. This sequence joins TRBV27 and TRBJ2-7; D not resolved. The CDR3 covers 12 residues. In germline, CDR1 is MNHEY, CDR2 SMNVEV (reference sequence). V was cut by 6 bases and J by 3 bases, with 9 bases left in between. The CDR3 DNA sequence: TGTGCCAGCAGCCCCGGCGGCTACGAGCAGTACTTC. It yields the protein CASSPGGYEQYF.

This clonotype is a singleton in its sample. The chain uses TRBV20-1 and TRBJ2-5, with unresolved D. Germline CDR1 is DFQATT and CDR2 is SNEGSKA (reference sequence). The V end lost 3 bases, the J end lost 7 bases, and 6 bases lay between the germline ends. The CDR3 consists of 10 residues. CDR3 sequence reads: CSARPGTQYF. CDR3 sequence (DNA): TGCAGTGCTAGGCCCGGGACCCAGTACTTC.

This clonotype turned up a few times. V gene TRBV3-2 combines with J gene TRBJ1-2; TRBD1, the table's D call, was not compared with the DNA. TRBV3-2 is marked as a pseudogene. This CDR3 is built from 13 residues. The CDR3 region has the DNA TGTGCCAGCAGCCAAGATACAGGGGGCGGCTACACCTTC. Residues: CASSQDTGGGYTF.

This clonotype was picked up a small number of times. The chain couples TRBV6-2 or TRBV6-3 to TRBJ1-5; 7 bases fit TRBD1. This CDR3 has 17 amino acids. From germline, CDR1 is MNHEY and CDR2 SVGEGT. V lost 7 bases and J lost 6; bases outside the gene matches: 18. CDR3 DNA: TGTGCCAGCAAGAAAGGGGGAACAGGGGAAGTAAGTCAGCCCCAGCATTTT. It is translated as CASKKGGTGEVSQPQHF.

There are a few counts of this clonotype. The V and J genes are TRBV28 and TRBJ1-1, with D possibly matching TRBD1 (5 bases). With 11 bases removed from V and 1 base from J, the gap between germline ends came to 8 bases. CDR3 length: 11 amino acids. Per germline, CDR1 MDHEN and CDR2 SYDVKM. CDR3 amino acids: CAAQGNTEAFF. The CDR3 DNA is TGTGCCGCTCAGGGGAACACTGAAGCTTTCTTT. Based on the CDR3 plus reference TRBV28 and TRBJ1-1, the full variable domain is DVKVTQSSRYLVKRTGEKVFLECVQDMDHENMFWYRQDPGLGLRLIYFSYDVKMKEKGDIPEGYSVSREKKERFSLILESASTNQTSMYLCAAQGNTEAFFGQGTRLTVV.

This clonotype was recorded many times. J is TRBJ2-1 and V is TRBV14; D not certain. Germline V gives CDR1 SGHDN, CDR2 FVKESK. V was pared by 0 bases and J by 9 bases, with 6 bases between. This CDR3 is 12 amino acids long. CDR3 loop: CASSQDWGEQFF. CDR3 in DNA: TGTGCCAGCAGCCAAGATTGGGGTGAGCAGTTCTTC.

This clonotype was observed many times. This chain links TRBV7-6 with TRBJ2-7, with TRBD2 as a possible D gene (6 bases). This CDR3 spans 15 amino acids. V was shortened by 0 bases and J by 0 bases, with 9 bases between the two germline ends. CDR1 is SGHVS, CDR2 FNYEAQ, per germline. The CDR3 DNA reads as TGTGCCAGCAGCTTAGCGGGGGGAAGCTCCTACGAGCAGTACTTC. It yields the protein CASSLAGGSSYEQYF.

CDR3 in amino acids: CASSLGRGLDGYTF. The CDR3 bases are TGTGCCAGCAGCTTGGGCCGGGGACTCGATGGCTACACCTTC. The chain carries TRBV5-6 and TRBJ1-2; tentatively, D is TRBD1 (5 bases). The germline V gene encodes CDR1 SGHDT and CDR2 YYEEEE. V dropped 0 bases and J dropped 6 bases, with 12 bases sitting between them. This CDR3 has 14 residues.

This clonotype was counted many times. The rearrangement links TRBV20-1 to TRBJ1-1; D is uncertain. The CDR3 loop spans 11 amino acids. Germline V gene lookup returns CDR1 DFQATT and CDR2 SNEGSKA (reference sequence). Trimming took 0 bases from V and 14 from J, leaving 13 bases between them. CDR3: CSARDSHSCFF. In DNA form, the CDR3 reads TGCAGTGCTAGAGACAGCCACTCTTGCTTCTTT.

This clonotype was seen many times. The chain joins TRBV5-5 to TRBJ1-2; no definite D call. The CDR3 sequence is 12 residues long. Per germline, CDR1 SGHKS and CDR2 YYEKEE (reference sequence). Deletions cut 1 base from V and 3 bases from J, with 4 bases between. The CDR3 loop is CASSLRYYGYTF. CDR3 DNA sequence: TGTGCCAGCAGCTTGAGGTACTATGGCTACACCTTC.

This clonotype has at least ten counts. The chain carries TRBV7-2 and TRBJ2-5; TRBD1 might be the D (5 bases). This CDR3 region has 14 residues. Germline V gene sequence: CDR1 SGHTA, CDR2 FQGNSA. V was cut by 0 bases and J by 4 bases, with 9 bases left in between. In DNA form, the CDR3 reads TGTGCCAGCAGCTTAGCAGGTCAGGGAGAGACCCAGTACTTC. Translating gives CASSLAGQGETQYF.

This clonotype showed up many times. The chain combines TRBV6-2 or TRBV6-3 with TRBJ1-2; D gene unclear. Germline V CDR1 and CDR2: MNHEY, SVGEGT. CDR3 length equals 12 residues. V dropped 2 bases and J dropped 10 bases, with 11 bases sitting between them. CDR3 residues: CASSYQLLDYTF. The CDR3 DNA is TGTGCCAGCAGTTACCAGCTCCTTGACTACACCTTC.

This clonotype was counted a few times. The J gene is TRBJ2-7, the V gene TRBV28; perhaps TRBD2 as D (6 bases). Germline-derived CDR1 and CDR2 are MDHEN and SYDVKM. The ends were cut back, 8 bases at V and 0 bases at J, with 14 bases in the middle. The CDR3 length is 14 residues. In nucleotides, the CDR3 is TGTGCCAGCCGCGGGACCGAGAGCTCCTACGAGCAGTACTTC. This translates into CASRGTESSYEQYF.

This clonotype was picked up many times. The genes are TRBV29-1 and TRBJ1-5; TRBD1 is a possible D gene (5 bases). The CDR3 consists of 15 residues. The germline gives CDR1 SQVTM, CDR2 ANQGSEA. V lost 6 bases, J lost 3 bases, and 18 bases lay in between. The CDR3 region is CSVSTGAGDNQPQHF. The CDR3 DNA is TGCAGCGTCAGTACTGGGGCAGGAGACAATCAGCCCCAGCATTTT.

This clonotype was picked up many times. The DNA of the CDR3 is TGCGCCAGCAGCTTCCGGGAGATGCAAGAGACCCAGTACTTC. Translation gives CASSFREMQETQYF. The gene calls are TRBV5-1 and TRBJ2-5; tentative D call: TRBD2 (6 bases). CDR3 length: 14 amino acids. From germline, CDR1 is SGHRS and CDR2 YFSETQ. Deletions cut 2 bases from V and 2 bases from J, with 10 bases between.

V and J are TRBV5-5 and TRBJ1-1; TRBD1 might be the D (5 bases). The germline V and J ends were trimmed by 3 bases and 1 base, with 16 bases remaining between them. Per germline, CDR1 SGHKS and CDR2 YYEKEE (reference sequence). The CDR3 is 16 residues long. The CDR3 DNA reads TGTGCCAGCAGCTCAGGGAGTCCCCTAGAGAACACTGAAGCTTTCTTT. This translates into CASSSGSPLENTEAFF.

This clonotype has a count of ten or more. The chain combines TRBV12-3 or TRBV12-4 with TRBJ2-6, with D possibly called TRBD1 or TRBD2 (5 bases each). V dropped 5 bases and J dropped 0 bases, with 14 bases sitting between them. This CDR3 is 17 amino acids long. The CDR3 bases are TGTGCCAGCAGTAGGGACGTCGTGGCCTCTGGGGCCAACGTCCTGACTTTC. Its translation is CASSRDVVASGANVLTF.